This T cell receptor (beta chain) emerged from a study of cytomegalovirus exposure and HLA in healthy donors. General study points: The study designated about 180 TCR beta chains cytomegalovirus-associated.

Primers included in the PCR were 60 Vbeta and 13 Jbeta primers. The assay was immunoSEQ multiplex PCR, and TCRdb's table has in-frame clones only and misses some. The table has more than 150,000 clones, about 83% seen once; the top ten hold around 5.9%. On this clone: The target antigen is unknown.

The CDR3 contains 16 residues. Germline assignment: CDR1 MNHEY and CDR2 SVGAGI. V dropped 4 bases and J dropped 2; count of bases not matched to a gene: 11. The source is a woman aged 25 to 39 in good health and CMV-seropositive. The chain carries TRBV6-5 and TRBJ2-7; 7 positions match TRBD2. The sequenced sample consisted of PBMCs. The CDR3 spells CASSSPRDYPPYEQYF. CDR3 in DNA: TGTGCCAGCAGTTCCCCCCGGGACTATCCTCCCTACGAGCAGTACTTC.